The 27 T cell receptor beta chains listed next were all sequenced from one sample in a study of blood T cell repertoires in COVID-19. The method was immunoSEQ multiplex PCR; TCRdb's version includes in-frame clones alone and lacks a portion of them. Of fewer than 80,000 clones listed, just under 95% are singletons. Sample: peripheral blood. The receptor source for this set is a human donor in a cohort sampled during active COVID-19.

The CDR3 DNA is TGTGCCAGCAGCGTTCAGGGGGCTCCTGAAGCTTTCTTT. It translates to CASSVQGAPEAFF. This chain links TRBV28 with TRBJ1-1; 8 bases are a match to TRBD1. CDR1 and CDR2 from the germline V gene are MDHEN and SYDVKM. The length of the CDR3 is 13 residues. V gave up 6 bases and J gave up 6 bases; unmatched junction bases: 6.

The CDR3 spells CAGGAERVGNSPLHF. Here the CDR3 DNA reads TGTGCCGGGGGGGCGGAACGGGTCGGCAATTCACCCCTCCACTTT. V is TRBV28 and J is TRBJ1-6; possible D gene TRBD1, 6 bases. CDR1 is MDHEN, CDR2 SYDVKM, per germline. The CDR3 spans 15 residues. V shed 11 bases and J shed 7 bases, with 21 bases lying between them. Full variable domain (rest looked up from reference TRBV28 and TRBJ1-6): DVKVTQSSRYLVKRTGEKVFLECVQDMDHENMFWYRQDPGLGLRLIYFSYDVKMKEKGDIPEGYSVSREKKERFSLILESASTNQTSMYLCAGGAERVGNSPLHFGNGTRLTVT.

The chain couples TRBV5-1 to TRBJ1-4, with D possibly TRBD1 on 6 matching bases. Germline lookup yields CDR1 SGHRS and CDR2 YFSETQ. This CDR3 is 13 amino acids long. Trimming removed 6 bases from V and 2 bases from J, with 8 bases in between. The CDR3 DNA is TGCGCCAGCAAGGGGGGGACTAATGAAAAACTGTTTTTT. It encodes CASKGGTNEKLFF.

The V and J genes are TRBV6-5 and TRBJ2-1; TRBD1 might be the D (6 bases). CDR1 MNHEY and CDR2 SVGAGI come from the germline V gene. The V gene lost 2 bases and the J gene lost 5 bases, with 10 bases spanning the gap. The CDR3 loop spans 14 amino acids. DNA for the CDR3: TGTGCCAGCAGTTACAGGGGACACCACAATGAGCAGTTCTTC. It yields the protein CASSYRGHHNEQFF.

The chain couples TRBV10-3 to TRBJ1-5; D is uncertain. The ends were cut back, 4 bases at V and 5 bases at J, with 6 bases in the middle. The CDR3 is 12 amino acids. Germline V lookup: CDR1 ENHRY, CDR2 SYGVKD. This chain's CDR3 is CAISGGDQPQHF. The CDR3 DNA sequence: TGTGCCATCAGTGGCGGCGATCAGCCCCAGCATTTT.

The genes are TRBV3-1 (or the pseudogene TRBV3-2) and TRBJ2-1; 8 bases match TRBD2. CDR1 and CDR2 (germline): LGHDT, YNNKEL (reference sequence). V gave up 1 base and J gave up 5 bases; unmatched junction bases: 19. This CDR3 region has 20 residues. In DNA, the CDR3 is TGTGCCAGCAGCCAAGCCGATAAAAGATCAGCCGGGGGGGAACACAATGAGCAGTTCTTC. It codes for CASSQADKRSAGGEHNEQFF.

The CDR3 sequence: CASSLDRSTGELFF. The CDR3 nucleotides read TGTGCCAGCAGCTTAGACAGGTCCACCGGGGAGCTGTTTTTT. The chain joins TRBV11-3 to TRBJ2-2; D call uncertain. The V end was cut by 0 bases, the J end by 4 bases, with 6 bases between. The CDR3 is 14 residues long. Germline assignment: CDR1 SGHNT and CDR2 YENEEA. The complete variable domain, with remaining parts taken from reference TRBV11-3 and TRBJ2-2, reads EAGVVQSPRYKIIEKKQPVAFWCNPISGHNTLYWYLQNLGQGPELLIRYENEEAVDDSQLPKDRFSAERLKGVDSTLKIQPAELGDSAVYLCASSLDRSTGELFFGEGSRLTVL.

The CDR3 nucleotides read TGTGCCAGCAGCTTAGGATCCTACGGGTTAAACACTGAAGCTTTCTTT. This codes for CASSLGSYGLNTEAFF. The chain combines TRBV7-8 with TRBJ1-1; no definite D call. There are 16 residues in the CDR3. Trimming took 1 base from V and 2 from J, leaving 14 bases between them. Germline CDR1 SGHVS, CDR2 FQNEAQ.

The chain uses TRBV5-4 and TRBJ2-1; weak D call: TRBD1 (6 bases). CDR3 size: 13 residues. V was shortened by 4 bases and J by 9 bases, with 14 bases between the two germline ends. CDR1 and CDR2 (germline): SGHNT, YYREEE (reference sequence). For the CDR3, the DNA is TGTGCCAGCAGCCCGAGCACAGGGTCTGAGCAGTTCTTC. It is translated as CASSPSTGSEQFF. Full variable domain (outside the CDR3, taken from reference TRBV5-4 and TRBJ2-1): ETGVTQSPTHLIKTRGQQVTLRCSSQSGHNTVSWYQQALGQGPQFIFQYYREEENGRGNFPPRFSGLQFPNYSSELNVNALELDDSALYLCASSPSTGSEQFFGPGTRLTVL.

This rearrangement joins TRBV9 to TRBJ2-5, with D perhaps TRBD1 (6 bases). This CDR3 spans 16 amino acids. In germline, CDR1 is SGDLS, CDR2 YYNGEE. Trimming removed 5 bases from V and 2 bases from J, with 19 bases in between. The CDR3 DNA reads as TGTGCCAGCAGTCGGAGCTCTGGACAGCCTCAAGAGACCCAGTACTTC. Protein: CASSRSSGQPQETQYF.

The genes are TRBV5-1 and TRBJ2-2, with 7 bases identical to TRBD1. Germline CDR1 SGHRS, CDR2 YFSETQ. V lost 3 bases, J lost 7 bases, and 12 bases stayed unmatched. The length of the CDR3 is 16 residues. For the CDR3, the DNA is TGCGCCAGCAGCTCCAGACAGGGCGGAGATGGCGGGGAGCTGTTTTTT. Translating gives CASSSRQGGDGGELFF.

The V gene is TRBV13, the J gene TRBJ2-1, with 7 bases that match TRBD1. The CDR3 spans 14 residues. The V gene end was trimmed by 3 bases and the J gene end by 5 bases; junction bases not matched to a gene: 4. Per the germline V gene, CDR1 is PRHDT and CDR2 is FYEKMQ (reference sequence). The CDR3 sequence: CASSFGQADNEQFF. The CDR3 DNA sequence: TGTGCCAGCAGCTTTGGACAGGCTGACAATGAGCAGTTCTTC.

The chain uses TRBV9 and TRBJ2-5, with 9 bases lining up with TRBD2. From germline, CDR1 is SGDLS and CDR2 YYNGEE. Trimming took 0 bases from V and 5 from J; bases not matched to a gene: 2. This CDR3 is 14 amino acids long. The CDR3 DNA is TGTGCCAGCAGCGTAGAAGCGGGGGGTGAGACCCAGTACTTC. This encodes CASSVEAGGETQYF.

This clone appeared a few times. The V gene is TRBV30, the J gene TRBJ1-2; D gene unclear. V was pared by 2 bases and J by 8 bases, with 9 bases between. The CDR3 contains 11 residues. Per germline, CDR1 GTSNPN and CDR2 SVGIG (reference sequence). CDR3 amino acids: CAWSRVRGYTF. The CDR3 coding sequence is TGTGCCTGGAGTCGTGTGAGGGGCTACACCTTC.

V usage is TRBV2 and J usage is TRBJ2-5; a weak D match, TRBD2 (6 bases). CDR3 length: 13 amino acids. The V gene's germline CDR1 is SNHLY and CDR2 FYNNEI. V was trimmed by 6 bases and J by 2 bases, leaving 10 bases between them. The chain's CDR3 is CASSLAEQETQYF. CDR3 DNA: TGTGCCAGCAGCTTAGCGGAACAAGAGACCCAGTACTTC.

The chain is built from TRBV3-1 (or the pseudogene TRBV3-2) and TRBJ2-2; 8 bases agree with TRBD2. V was pared by 6 bases and J by 3 bases, with 9 bases of the junction left unmatched. Germline V gene sequence: CDR1 LGHDT, CDR2 YNNKEL (reference sequence). CDR3 length: 16 residues. This chain's CDR3 is CASRTREGRDTGELFF. The CDR3 coding sequence is TGTGCCAGCAGAACCCGGGAGGGCCGGGACACCGGGGAGCTGTTTTTT.

The genes are TRBV18 and TRBJ1-5; weak D call: TRBD1 (6 bases). V was clipped by 4 bases and J by 4 bases, with 11 bases between them. The CDR3 extends over 14 amino acids. CDR1 is KGHSH, CDR2 LQKENI, per germline. The CDR3: CASSQDSPNQPQHF. In DNA, the CDR3 is TGTGCCAGCTCACAGGACAGTCCAAATCAGCCCCAGCATTTT. Combining the CDR3 with reference TRBV18 and TRBJ1-5 gives the whole variable domain NAGVMQNPRHLVRRRGQEARLRCSPMKGHSHVYWYRQLPEEGLKFMVYLQKENIIDESGMPKERFSAEFPKEGPSILRIQQVVRGDSAAYFCASSQDSPNQPQHFGDGTRLSIL.

This chain uses TRBV3-1 (or the pseudogene TRBV3-2) with TRBJ1-5; 9 nucleotides line up with TRBD1. CDR1 is LGHDT and CDR2 is YNNKEL in the germline V gene (reference sequence). The CDR3 loop spans 16 amino acids. The ends lost 3 bases at V and 0 bases at J; junction bases unmatched: 3. As DNA, the CDR3 is TGTGCCAGCAGCCAGGGGACAGGGACTAGCAATCAGCCCCAGCATTTT. Protein: CASSQGTGTSNQPQHF.

This clone was detected once. An end of the junction differs from the germline gene, which may be a read error. V is TRBV30 and J is TRBJ2-1; TRBD2 might be the D (7 bases). Germline-derived CDR1 and CDR2 are GTSNPN and SVGIG (reference sequence). This CDR3 spans 13 amino acids. This CDR3 reads CAWRGGGNNEQFF. The DNA for the CDR3 is TGTGCTTGGAGGGGGGGAGGGAACAATGAGCAGTTCTTC.

V is TRBV11-1 and J is TRBJ1-1, with TRBD1 as a possible D gene (6 bases). Trimming left V 0 bases short and J 4 bases short, with 9 bases between. CDR3 length: 14 amino acids. Germline CDR1 SGHAT, CDR2 FQDESV (reference sequence). CDR3 region: CASSLAGAATEAFF. As DNA, the CDR3 is TGTGCCAGCAGCTTAGCGGGGGCGGCCACTGAAGCTTTCTTT. The full variable domain, rest sourced from reference TRBV11-1 and TRBJ1-1, is EAEVAQSPRYKITEKSQAVAFWCDPISGHATLYWYRQILGQGPELLVQFQDESVVDDSQLPKDRFSAERLKGVDSTLKIQPAELGDSAMYLCASSLAGAATEAFFGQGTRLTVV.

The chain couples TRBV7-6 to TRBJ2-7, with 11 bases lining up with TRBD2. The CDR3 is 19 amino acids. V trimming: 1 base; J trimming: 4 bases; junction bases outside the gene matches: 15. Germline CDR1 and CDR2: SGHVS and FNYEAQ. For the CDR3, the DNA is TGTGCCAGCAGCTTAGTTCGGATCGCGACTAGCGGGGCTTGTTACGAGCAGTACTTC. Encoded protein: CASSLVRIATSGACYEQYF.

The rearrangement joins TRBV7-3 to TRBJ2-1, with 10 bases fitting TRBD2. Looked up from germline, CDR1 is SGHTA and CDR2 is FQGTGA. The J segment lost 10 bases and the V segment lost 0 bases, leaving 0 bases of the junction unmatched. The CDR3 has 13 amino acids. The DNA for the CDR3 is TGTGCCAGCAGCTTAACGACTAGCGGGGAGCAGTTCTTC. This gives the protein CASSLTTSGEQFF.

The chain carries TRBV4-1 and TRBJ2-1; D remains unclear. Trimming stripped 2 bases from V and 6 bases from J, with 8 bases between. Germline V gene lookup returns CDR1 MGHRA and CDR2 YSYEKL. The CDR3 covers 13 residues. Written as DNA, the CDR3 is TGCGCCAGCAGCCAAATAGTGTTCAATGAGCAGTTCTTC. Its translation is CASSQIVFNEQFF.

The genes are TRBV7-6 and TRBJ1-2; 12 positions match TRBD1. The length of the CDR3 is 17 residues. Germline lookup yields CDR1 SGHVS and CDR2 FNYEAQ. The V segment lost 0 bases and the J segment 4 bases; nucleotides outside the gene matches: 6. The CDR3, as DNA: TGTGCCAGCAGCTTAGCGGGACAGGGGGCGCACGGCTATGGCTACACCTTC. Its translation: CASSLAGQGAHGYGYTF.

The V call is TRBV7-2, the J call TRBJ2-2, with D perhaps matching TRBD2 (6 bases). Per the germline V gene, CDR1 is SGHTA and CDR2 is FQGNSA. Trimming shortened V by 5 bases and J by 6 bases, and 22 bases separated the two germline ends. The CDR3 totals 17 residues. CDR3 amino acids: CASSKGLLITRAGELFF. DNA of the CDR3: TGTGCCAGCAGCAAGGGACTCCTTATTACCAGAGCCGGGGAGCTGTTTTTT.

The V call is TRBV7-2, the J call TRBJ2-6, with D maybe TRBD2 (6 bases). Germline V lookup: CDR1 SGHTA, CDR2 FQGNSA. CDR3 length: 16 amino acids. Trimming took 5 bases from V and 1 from J, leaving 12 bases between them. The CDR3 is CASSPNRGSGANVLTF. The CDR3 DNA sequence: TGTGCCAGCAGCCCGAACCGGGGGTCTGGGGCCAACGTCCTGACTTTC.

The CDR3 protein is CASGIGQGVNTGELFF. CDR3 DNA sequence: TGTGCCAGTGGAATCGGACAGGGCGTGAACACCGGGGAGCTGTTTTTT. The gene calls are TRBV19 and TRBJ2-2; TRBD1 matches 8 bases. The CDR3 covers 16 residues. Per the germline V gene, CDR1 is LNHDA and CDR2 is SQIVND (reference sequence). The J segment lost 1 base and the V segment lost 8 bases, leaving 9 bases of the junction unmatched. The full variable domain, completed using reference TRBV19 and TRBJ2-2, is DGGITQSPKYLFRKEGQNVTLSCEQNLNHDAMYWYRQDPGQGLRLIYYSQIVNDFQKGDIAEGYSVSREKKESFPLTVTSAQKNPTAFYLCASGIGQGVNTGELFFGEGSRLTVL.